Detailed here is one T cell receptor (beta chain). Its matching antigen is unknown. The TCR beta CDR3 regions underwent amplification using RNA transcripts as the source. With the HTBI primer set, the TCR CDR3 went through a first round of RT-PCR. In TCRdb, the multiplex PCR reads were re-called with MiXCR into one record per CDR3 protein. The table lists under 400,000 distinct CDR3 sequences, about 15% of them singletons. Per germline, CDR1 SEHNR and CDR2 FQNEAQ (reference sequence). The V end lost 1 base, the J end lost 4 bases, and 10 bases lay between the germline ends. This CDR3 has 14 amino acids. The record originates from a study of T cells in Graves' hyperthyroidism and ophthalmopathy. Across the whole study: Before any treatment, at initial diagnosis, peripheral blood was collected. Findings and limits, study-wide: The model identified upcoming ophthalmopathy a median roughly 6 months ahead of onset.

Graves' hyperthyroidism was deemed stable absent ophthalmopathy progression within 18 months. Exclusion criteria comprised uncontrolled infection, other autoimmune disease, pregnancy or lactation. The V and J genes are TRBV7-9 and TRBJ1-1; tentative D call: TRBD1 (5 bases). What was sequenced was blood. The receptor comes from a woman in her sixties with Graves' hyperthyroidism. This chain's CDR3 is CASSLEKGFTEAFF. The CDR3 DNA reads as TGTGCCAGCAGCTTAGAAAAGGGGTTCACTGAAGCTTTCTTT.